What follows is one T cell receptor (beta chain) and its context. Its antigen specificity is not known. Base-call qualities are not available, and no considerably larger clone is one nucleotide away. The data derive from a study of blood T cell repertoires in COVID-19 (dated by TCRdb to 2019 to 2021). Concerning the study at large: Samples covering the acute and convalescent phases of COVID-19 were provided by collaborators in the United States, Italy and Spain. Samples came from the ongoing ImmuneRACE study (first 160 participants) plus 1,254 subjects from 6 global collaborators. A freely available public database, intended as a resource for researchers studying the immune response to SARS-CoV-2, is where the repertoires were released. Nearly every sample came with metadata listing a de-identified subject ID, COVID-19 status, age in years and sex. HLA class I and class II types, where available, came from metadata supplied by the sample provider rather than from assay-based typing. Deeply sampled blood TCRbeta repertoires from subjects exposed to, actively infected with, or recovered from COVID-19 were included in the dataset. The prospective study material was composed of cDNA or gDNA derived from T cells, B-cell-depleted T cells, or PBMCs.

The full study reports these points: How much clinical and demographic metadata was included differed by source and by participant, and the metadata was provided uncurated.

In Seattle, one collaborating source enrolled patients while the infection was active and tracked those patients longitudinally over the course of disease. Whole blood was collected in K2EDTA tubes by collaborating institutions according to the institutions' own protocols. For TCRbeta analysis, collaborator samples were shipped as frozen whole blood, as isolated PBMCs, or as DNA extracted from either sample type. The immunoSEQ Assay, a bias-controlled multiplex PCR, was used to amplify TCRbeta CDR3 regions from genomic DNA. The paper's data handling went like this. The number of nucleated cells in each sample was estimated from the amplification of reference gene primers within the assay. To quantify the absolute abundance of each unique TCRbeta CDR3 rearrangement, sequence reads were collapsed and filtered. For each sample, productive Simpson clonality was calculated as the square root of Simpson's diversity index over productive rearrangements. What TCRdb holds here is the immuneACCESS table cut down to in-frame rearrangements. Part of the clones is not present; checked against another copy, under half of the missing clones reflect an unresolved V gene, and the others are unexplained. V, J and clone size were drawn from that table, and D and trimming were deduced from the DNA. In all, the sample holds just over 250,000 clones, and approximately 89% of those were seen once. The ten largest clones capture approximately 10% of the sample.

The CDR3 measures 14 amino acids from cysteine to phenylalanine. Only the CDR3 DNA is retained, 42 bases long and in frame from the first base. CDR1 SGHDT and CDR2 YYEEEE were looked up in the germline V gene. V drops 4 bases and J drops 5 bases, leaving 12 bases in between. The rearrangement joined TRBV5-6 to TRBJ2-2; TRBD2 might be the D gene, on 6 matching bases. This TCR came from a woman in her 70s with COVID-19, enrolled during active disease. Sequencing used peripheral blood. The DNA is TGTGCCAGCAGCGGCCGGGGGAGGACCGGGGAGCTGTTTTTT. Its amino acids are CASSGRGRTGELFF.